Included here is one T cell receptor beta chain sequence, with context. As yet, its antigen is unknown. This specimen comes from a study of radiotherapy plus CTLA-4 blockade in lung cancer. Study-wide background: Objective responses were observed in 15% to 20% of patients, and disease control was achieved by 30% to 35%. Study-wide points: Expansion of tumor-derived TCR clones was observed in blood after radiotherapy plus ipilimumab. Interferon-beta and early blood T cell clone dynamics reportedly predicted response best.

Trimming stripped 1 base from V and 6 bases from J, with 10 bases between. CDR3 size: 14 residues. Germline values: CDR1 SGHNT, CDR2 YYREEE (reference sequence). Chemo-refractory metastatic non-small-cell lung cancer patients received focal radiation with ipilimumab CTLA-4 blockade. Method: immunoSEQ multiplex PCR; TCRdb's copy keeps in-frame clones and lacks some. This table has over 80,000 clones, 83% appearing once. This sample comprised peripheral blood, obtained from a patient treated with radiotherapy plus ipilimumab. The receptor was isolated from a human donor with non-small cell lung cancer who had stable disease on radiotherapy plus ipilimumab. The chain has TRBV5-4 and TRBJ2-2; D not certain. CDR3 amino acids: CASSLKSYAGELFF. CDR3 bases: TGTGCCAGCAGCTTGAAAAGCTACGCCGGGGAGCTGTTTTTT.